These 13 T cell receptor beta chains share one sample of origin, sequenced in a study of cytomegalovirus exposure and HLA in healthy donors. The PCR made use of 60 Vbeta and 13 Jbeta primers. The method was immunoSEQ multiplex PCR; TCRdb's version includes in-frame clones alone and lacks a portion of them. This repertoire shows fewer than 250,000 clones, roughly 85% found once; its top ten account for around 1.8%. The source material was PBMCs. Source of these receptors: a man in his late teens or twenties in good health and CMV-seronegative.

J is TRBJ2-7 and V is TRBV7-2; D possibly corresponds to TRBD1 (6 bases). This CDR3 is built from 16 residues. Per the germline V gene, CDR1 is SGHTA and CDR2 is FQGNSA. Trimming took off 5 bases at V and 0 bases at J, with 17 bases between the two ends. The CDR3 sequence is CASSHPTDRISYEQYF. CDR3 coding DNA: TGTGCCAGCAGCCACCCCACCGACAGGATCTCCTACGAGCAGTACTTC.

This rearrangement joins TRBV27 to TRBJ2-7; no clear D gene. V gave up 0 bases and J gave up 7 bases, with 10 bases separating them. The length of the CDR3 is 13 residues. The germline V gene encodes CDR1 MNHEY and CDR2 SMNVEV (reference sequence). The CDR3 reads CASSLSEDWEQYF. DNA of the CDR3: TGTGCCAGCAGTTTATCCGAGGATTGGGAGCAGTACTTC.

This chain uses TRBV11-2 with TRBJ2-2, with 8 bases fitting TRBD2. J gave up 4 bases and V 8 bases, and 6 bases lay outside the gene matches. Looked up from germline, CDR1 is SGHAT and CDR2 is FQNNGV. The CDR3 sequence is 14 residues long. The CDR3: CASAGLAGTGELFF. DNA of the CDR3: TGTGCCAGCGCGGGGCTAGCGGGCACCGGGGAGCTGTTTTTT.

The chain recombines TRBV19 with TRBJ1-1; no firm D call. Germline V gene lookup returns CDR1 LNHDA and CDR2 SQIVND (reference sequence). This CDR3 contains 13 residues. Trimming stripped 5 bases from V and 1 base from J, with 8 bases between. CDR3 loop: CASSLAENTEAFF. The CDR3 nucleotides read TGTGCCAGTAGTTTAGCAGAGAACACTGAAGCTTTCTTT.

CDR3 sequence (DNA): TGTGCCATCAGTGATGGACAGGGAGACGGGGAGCTGTTTTTT. It is translated as CAISDGQGDGELFF. The V and J genes are TRBV10-3 and TRBJ2-2; 8 nucleotides line up with TRBD1. Losses at the gene ends were 3 bases for V and 7 bases for J; bases not matched to a gene: 4. There are 14 residues in the CDR3. CDR1 and CDR2 from the germline V gene are ENHRY and SYGVKD.

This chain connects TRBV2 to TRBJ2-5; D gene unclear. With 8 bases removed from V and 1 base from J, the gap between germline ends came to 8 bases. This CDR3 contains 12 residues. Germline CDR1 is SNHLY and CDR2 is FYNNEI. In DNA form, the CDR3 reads TGTGCCAGCGGCTCCTCCCAAGAGACCCAGTACTTC. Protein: CASGSSQETQYF.

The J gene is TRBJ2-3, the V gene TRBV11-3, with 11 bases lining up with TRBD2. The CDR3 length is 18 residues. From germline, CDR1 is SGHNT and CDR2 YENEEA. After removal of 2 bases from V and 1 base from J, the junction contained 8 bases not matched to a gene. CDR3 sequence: CASSLTSGGRGGTDTQYF. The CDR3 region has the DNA TGTGCCAGCAGCTTAACTAGCGGGGGTAGGGGGGGCACAGATACGCAGTATTTT.

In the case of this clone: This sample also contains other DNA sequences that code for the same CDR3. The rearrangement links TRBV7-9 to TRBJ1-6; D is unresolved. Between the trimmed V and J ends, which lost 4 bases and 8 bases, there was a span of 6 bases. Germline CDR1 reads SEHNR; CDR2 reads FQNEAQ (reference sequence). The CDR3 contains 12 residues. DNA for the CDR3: TGTGCCAGCAGCTCCGGGGATTCACCCCTCCACTTT. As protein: CASSSGDSPLHF.

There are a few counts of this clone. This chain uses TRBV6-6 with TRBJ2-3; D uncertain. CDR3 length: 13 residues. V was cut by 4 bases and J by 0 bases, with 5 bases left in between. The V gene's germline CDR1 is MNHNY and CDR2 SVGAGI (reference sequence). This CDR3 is CASSLASTDTQYF. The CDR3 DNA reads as TGTGCCAGCAGTTTGGCTAGCACAGATACGCAGTATTTT.

Here the CDR3 DNA reads TGTGCCTGGAGCCGCCCCTACAGGGTTCTGGAGGACATGAACACTGAAGCTTTCTTT. Its translation is CAWSRPYRVLEDMNTEAFF. The chain combines TRBV30 with TRBJ1-1; D might be TRBD1 (6 bases). The V end was cut by 3 bases, the J end by 0 bases, with 26 bases between. CDR1 is GTSNPN and CDR2 is SVGIG in the germline V gene (reference sequence). This CDR3 spans 19 amino acids.

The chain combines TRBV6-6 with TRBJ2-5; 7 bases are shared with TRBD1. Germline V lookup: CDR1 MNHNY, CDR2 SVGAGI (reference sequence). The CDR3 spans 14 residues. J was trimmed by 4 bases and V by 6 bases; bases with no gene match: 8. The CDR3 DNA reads TGTGCCAGCAGCCGATGGACAGGTCTAGAGACCCAGTACTTC. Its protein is CASSRWTGLETQYF.

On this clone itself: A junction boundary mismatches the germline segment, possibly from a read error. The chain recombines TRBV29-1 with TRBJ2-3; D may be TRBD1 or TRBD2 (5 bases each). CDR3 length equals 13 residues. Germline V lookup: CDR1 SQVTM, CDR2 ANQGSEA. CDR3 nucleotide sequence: TGCAGCTTTGACAGCGGCTGGACAGATACGCAGTATTTT. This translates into CSFDSGWTDTQYF.

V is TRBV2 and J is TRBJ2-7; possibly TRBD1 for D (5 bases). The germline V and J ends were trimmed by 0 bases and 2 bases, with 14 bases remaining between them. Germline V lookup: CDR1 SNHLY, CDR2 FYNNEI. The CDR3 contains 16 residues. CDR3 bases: TGTGCCAGCAGTGAAGCGTCAGGGCAAACCCCCTACGAGCAGTACTTC. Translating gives CASSEASGQTPYEQYF.